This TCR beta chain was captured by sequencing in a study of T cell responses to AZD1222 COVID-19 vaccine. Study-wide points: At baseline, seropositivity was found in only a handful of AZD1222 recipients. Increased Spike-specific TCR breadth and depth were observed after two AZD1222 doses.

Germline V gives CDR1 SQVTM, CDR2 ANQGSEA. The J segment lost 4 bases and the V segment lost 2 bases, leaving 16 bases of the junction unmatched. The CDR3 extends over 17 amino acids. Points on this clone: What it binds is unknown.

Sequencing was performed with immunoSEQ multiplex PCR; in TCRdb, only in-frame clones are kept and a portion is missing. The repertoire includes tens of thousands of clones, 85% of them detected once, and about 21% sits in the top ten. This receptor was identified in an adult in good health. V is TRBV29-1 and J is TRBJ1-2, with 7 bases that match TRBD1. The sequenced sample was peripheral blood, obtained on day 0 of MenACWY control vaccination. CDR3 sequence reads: CSVERGLGGPRGYGYTF. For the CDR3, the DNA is TGCAGCGTTGAAAGAGGTTTAGGGGGCCCTCGGGGCTATGGCTACACCTTC.